This T cell receptor (beta chain) was captured by sequencing in a study of response to subunit inactivated influenza vaccine (dated by TCRdb to between 2018 and 2020). Background on the whole study: To follow how T cells responded to a trivalent subunit inactivated influenza vaccine, the researchers relied on deep quantitative profiling of the T cell receptor repertoire.

Libraries were prepared through RT-PCR. TCRdb records Illumina HiSeq 2500 as the sequencer. TCRdb took the public reads, trimmed them with fastp at Q25, ran MiXCR for clone calling and kept in-frame beta chains. Merged by CDR3 protein, the rows form single entries marked with the most common genes and DNA. A total of hundreds of thousands of distinct CDR3 sequences appear in this sample, less than 15% of them only once. About 7.4% of the sample is held by the ten biggest clonotypes. The CDR1 and CDR2 encoded by the germline V gene are SNHLY and FYNNEI. The cysteine opens and the phenylalanine closes a CDR3 of 14 amino acids. CDR3 DNA only is kept here, 42 bases in frame from base 1. Trimming takes 8 bases from V and 1 base from J, and the germline ends sit 15 bases apart. The paper's findings and limits, for the study overall: According to the authors, only a limited number of new T cells may be recruited by each seasonal influenza vaccination.

Concerning this clonotype itself: The antigen this receptor binds is unknown. Base-call qualities are not available, and no considerably larger clone is one nucleotide away.

The TCR sequence derives from a man aged 45-60 years who received an inactivated influenza vaccine. Donor details come from another sample of the same person, matched by shared clones. The starting material was PBMCs from blood, obtained approximately 15 days before vaccination. This chain joins TRBV2 to TRBJ2-7; TRBD1 is possibly the D segment (5 matching bases). In nucleotide form, the sequence is TGTGCCAGCGGCACGGGCAGGGATTCCTACGAGCAGTACTTC. Its translation is CASGTGRDSYEQYF.